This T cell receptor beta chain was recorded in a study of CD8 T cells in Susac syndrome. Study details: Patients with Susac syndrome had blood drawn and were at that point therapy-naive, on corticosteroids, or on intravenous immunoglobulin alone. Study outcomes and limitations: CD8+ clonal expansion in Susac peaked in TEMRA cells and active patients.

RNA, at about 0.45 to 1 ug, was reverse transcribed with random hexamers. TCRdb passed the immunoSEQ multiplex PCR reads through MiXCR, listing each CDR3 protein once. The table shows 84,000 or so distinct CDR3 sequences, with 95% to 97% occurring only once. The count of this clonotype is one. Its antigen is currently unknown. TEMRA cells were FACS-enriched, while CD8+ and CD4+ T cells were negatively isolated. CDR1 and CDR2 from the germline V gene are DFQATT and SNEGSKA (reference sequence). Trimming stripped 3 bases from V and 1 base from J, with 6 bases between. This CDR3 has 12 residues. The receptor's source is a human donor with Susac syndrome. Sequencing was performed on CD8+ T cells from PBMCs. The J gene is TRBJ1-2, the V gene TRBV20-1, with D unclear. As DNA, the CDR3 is TGCAGTGCTAGGACGGTTAACTATGGCTACACCTTC. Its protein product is CSARTVNYGYTF.